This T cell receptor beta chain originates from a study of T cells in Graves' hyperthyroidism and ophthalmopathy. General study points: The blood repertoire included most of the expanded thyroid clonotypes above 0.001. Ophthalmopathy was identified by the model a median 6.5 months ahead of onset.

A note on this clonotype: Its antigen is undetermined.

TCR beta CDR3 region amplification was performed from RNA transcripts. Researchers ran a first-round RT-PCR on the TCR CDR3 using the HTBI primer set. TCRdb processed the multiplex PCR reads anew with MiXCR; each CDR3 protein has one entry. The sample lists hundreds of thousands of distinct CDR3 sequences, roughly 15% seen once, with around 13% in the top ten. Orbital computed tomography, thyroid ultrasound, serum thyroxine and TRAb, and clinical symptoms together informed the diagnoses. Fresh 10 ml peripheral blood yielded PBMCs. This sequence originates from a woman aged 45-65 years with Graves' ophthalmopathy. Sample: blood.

CDR3 sequence reads: CASSQGTSGTETQYF. In DNA form, the CDR3 reads TGCGCCAGCAGCCAAGGGACTAGCGGGACGGAGACCCAGTACTTC. V usage is TRBV4-3 and J usage is TRBJ2-5; 12 bases line up with TRBD2. The CDR3 extends over 15 amino acids. The V gene's germline CDR1 is LGHNA and CDR2 YSLEER. J gave up 5 bases and V 1 base, and 2 bases lay outside the gene matches.